What follows are 18 T cell receptor beta chains derived from one specimen sequenced in a study of shared clonotypes between healthy human individuals. Profiling relied on immunoSEQ multiplex PCR, and the TCRdb table lists in-frame clones only, not all of them. The sample has a few million clones; 85% to 95% are singletons. The sequenced sample consisted of naive CD4+ T cells sorted from blood. The sample's subset: CD45RA+ positively selected. The receptors were sampled from a man younger than 35 in good health.

The rearrangement links TRBV12-5 to TRBJ1-2; D unresolved. The CDR3 covers 11 residues. The germline gives CDR1 LGHNT, CDR2 FRNRAP. The V end lost 6 bases, the J end lost 5 bases, and 7 bases lay between the germline ends. This CDR3 reads CASGLPYGYTF. The DNA for the CDR3 is TGTGCTAGTGGCCTCCCTTATGGCTACACCTTC.

This chain uses TRBV29-1 with TRBJ2-7, with TRBD1 identical over 7 bases. This CDR3 is 15 amino acids long. Germline loops: CDR1 SQVTM, CDR2 ANQGSEA. Unmatched junction bases numbered 9, after V lost 4 bases and J lost 0 bases. CDR3 bases: TGCAGCGTTGTACCGTCGGCAGGGGGCTCCTACGAGCAGTACTTC. Amino acids: CSVVPSAGGSYEQYF.

CDR3 in amino acids: CASSLPTRGSYEQYF. For the CDR3, the DNA is TGTGCCAGCAGCTTACCGACCAGGGGATCGTACGAGCAGTACTTC. The gene calls are TRBV13 and TRBJ2-7, with D possibly being TRBD1 (6 bases). V gave up 2 bases and J gave up 4 bases, with 15 bases separating them. The CDR3 is 15 amino acids. Germline V gives CDR1 PRHDT, CDR2 FYEKMQ (reference sequence).

The chain uses TRBV19 and TRBJ1-3; possibly TRBD1 for D (6 bases). The CDR3 contains 17 residues. Germline-derived CDR1 and CDR2 are LNHDA and SQIVND (reference sequence). Trimming took off 6 bases at V and 0 bases at J, with 18 bases between the two ends. The CDR3 nucleotides read TGTGCCAGTAGCTTGGCCGGGACACCGAGCTCTGGAAACACCATATATTTT. It yields the protein CASSLAGTPSSGNTIYF.

This clone was seen a handful of times. The chain links TRBV30 to TRBJ1-2; tentative D call: TRBD1 (5 bases). Trimming stripped 2 bases from V and 8 bases from J, with 12 bases between. In germline, CDR1 is GTSNPN, CDR2 SVGIG (reference sequence). The CDR3 has 12 residues. The CDR3 DNA sequence: TGTGCCTGGAGTCCAGGGATCCCCGGCTACACCTTC. This sequence encodes CAWSPGIPGYTF.

In this sample, this clone turned up once. The V call is TRBV6-1, the J call TRBJ1-6; unclear D gene. V gave up 6 bases and J gave up 5 bases, with 8 bases separating them. This CDR3 comprises 13 residues. Per the germline V gene, CDR1 is MNHNS and CDR2 is SASEGT. The CDR3 here is CASRARNNSPLHF. The CDR3, as DNA: TGTGCCAGCAGGGCCCGCAATAATTCACCCCTCCACTTT.

V usage is TRBV6-1 and J usage is TRBJ1-1; no firm D call. Between the trimmed V and J ends, which lost 7 bases and 4 bases, there was a span of 13 bases. CDR1 and CDR2 from the germline V gene are MNHNS and SASEGT. The CDR3 contains 13 residues. The CDR3 DNA reads TGTGCCAGCACGATTAGAGGTGGCACTGAAGCTTTCTTT. Translating gives CASTIRGGTEAFF.

This clone was recorded only once. The sample carries other DNA sequences with the same CDR3. The chain recombines TRBV18 with TRBJ1-1; D call uncertain. The germline gives CDR1 KGHSH, CDR2 LQKENI. This CDR3 contains 13 residues. V was clipped by 5 bases and J by 1 base, with 8 bases between them. The CDR3 nucleotides are TGTGCCAGCTCATCCCAACAGAACACTGAAGCTTTCTTT. It codes for CASSSQQNTEAFF.

The chain recombines TRBV6-5 with TRBJ1-1, with D uncertain. The V and J ends lost 6 bases and 4 bases respectively, with 15 bases between them. The CDR3 totals 14 residues. From germline, CDR1 is MNHEY and CDR2 SVGAGI. The CDR3 loop reads CASSLTEVGTEAFF. The CDR3 DNA is TGTGCCAGCAGCCTAACAGAGGTAGGCACTGAAGCTTTCTTT.

The CDR3 here is CASSLLSGTGENQPQHF. CDR3 in DNA: TGTGCCAGCAGTTTATTATCCGGGACAGGGGAAAATCAGCCCCAGCATTTT. The gene calls are TRBV27 and TRBJ1-5, with 10 nucleotides matching TRBD1. Germline assignment: CDR1 MNHEY and CDR2 SMNVEV (reference sequence). This CDR3 has 17 amino acids. V trimming: 1 base; J trimming: 4 bases; junction bases outside the gene matches: 7.

J is TRBJ2-3 and V is TRBV6-5, with D uncertain. Trimming removed 6 bases at V and 2 bases at J, with 9 bases between. The germline gives CDR1 MNHEY, CDR2 SVGAGI. This CDR3 spans 13 amino acids. The CDR3 protein is CASRSRHTDTQYF. CDR3 sequence (DNA): TGTGCCAGCAGGTCCAGGCACACAGATACGCAGTATTTT.

This clone was found once. The rearrangement joins TRBV5-1 to TRBJ2-4; TRBD1 or TRBD2 may be the D gene (5 bases each). Looked up from germline, CDR1 is SGHRS and CDR2 is YFSETQ. Trimming took 0 bases from V and 3 from J, leaving 13 bases between them. This CDR3 region has 16 residues. CDR3 amino acids: CASSLAPGTVKNIQYF. CDR3 coding DNA: TGCGCCAGCAGCTTGGCTCCAGGGACGGTCAAAAACATTCAGTACTTC.

This sequence joins TRBV19 and TRBJ2-7, with 8 bases identical to TRBD2. J lost 1 base, V lost 6 bases, and 11 bases had no gene match. The CDR3 is 16 residues long. CDR1 is LNHDA and CDR2 is SQIVND in the germline V gene (reference sequence). The CDR3: CASSSYERGSSYEQYF. For the CDR3, the DNA is TGTGCCAGTAGCTCATATGAGCGGGGGTCGTCCTACGAGCAGTACTTC. The variable domain in full, with the rest retrieved from reference TRBV19 and TRBJ2-7, is DGGITQSPKYLFRKEGQNVTLSCEQNLNHDAMYWYRQDPGQGLRLIYYSQIVNDFQKGDIAEGYSVSREKKESFPLTVTSAQKNPTAFYLCASSSYERGSSYEQYFGPGTRLTVT.

V usage is TRBV27 and J usage is TRBJ1-1; 9 bases map to TRBD1. V gave up 6 bases and J gave up 11 bases; unmatched junction bases: 19. Germline CDR1 is MNHEY and CDR2 is SMNVEV (reference sequence). This CDR3 has 16 residues. The CDR3 coding sequence is TGTGCCAGCAGGTCGGGACAGGGAGTGCCCTGGGGCTGGGCTTTCTTT. As protein: CASRSGQGVPWGWAFF.

The genes are TRBV5-1 and TRBJ1-6, with a possible D match to TRBD1 (6 bases). V gave up 1 base and J gave up 8 bases, with 10 bases separating them. This CDR3 has 14 amino acids. Germline V gene sequence: CDR1 SGHRS, CDR2 YFSETQ. CDR3 DNA: TGCGCCAGCAGCTTGAACAGGGAGGATTCACCCCTCCACTTT. It encodes CASSLNREDSPLHF.

To note about this clone: At the DNA level, this CDR3 is encoded by other sequences in the same sample as well. This chain links TRBV11-2 with TRBJ2-5; 15 bases are shared with TRBD2. Germline loops: CDR1 SGHAT, CDR2 FQNNGV. The V segment lost 4 bases and the J segment 5 bases; nucleotides outside the gene matches: 2. The CDR3 covers 15 residues. The CDR3 sequence is CASSSGLAGGETQYF. The DNA for the CDR3 is TGTGCCAGCAGCTCGGGACTAGCGGGGGGTGAGACCCAGTACTTC.

This chain links TRBV19 with TRBJ1-4; 8 nucleotides agree with TRBD1. J was trimmed by 4 bases and V by 6 bases; bases with no gene match: 7. This CDR3 is 15 amino acids long. Looked up from germline, CDR1 is LNHDA and CDR2 is SQIVND (reference sequence). CDR3 sequence reads: CASSPPTGDNEKLFF. In DNA form, the CDR3 reads TGTGCCAGTAGCCCCCCGACAGGGGATAATGAAAAACTGTTTTTT.

CDR3 sequence: CASSGHRTAYEQYF. DNA of the CDR3: TGTGCCAGCAGTGGACACAGGACAGCCTACGAGCAGTACTTC. This chain connects TRBV2 to TRBJ2-7; D perhaps matches TRBD1 (6 bases). Germline CDR1 and CDR2: SNHLY and FYNNEI. V lost 4 bases, J lost 2 bases, and 12 bases lay in between. The CDR3 loop spans 14 amino acids.